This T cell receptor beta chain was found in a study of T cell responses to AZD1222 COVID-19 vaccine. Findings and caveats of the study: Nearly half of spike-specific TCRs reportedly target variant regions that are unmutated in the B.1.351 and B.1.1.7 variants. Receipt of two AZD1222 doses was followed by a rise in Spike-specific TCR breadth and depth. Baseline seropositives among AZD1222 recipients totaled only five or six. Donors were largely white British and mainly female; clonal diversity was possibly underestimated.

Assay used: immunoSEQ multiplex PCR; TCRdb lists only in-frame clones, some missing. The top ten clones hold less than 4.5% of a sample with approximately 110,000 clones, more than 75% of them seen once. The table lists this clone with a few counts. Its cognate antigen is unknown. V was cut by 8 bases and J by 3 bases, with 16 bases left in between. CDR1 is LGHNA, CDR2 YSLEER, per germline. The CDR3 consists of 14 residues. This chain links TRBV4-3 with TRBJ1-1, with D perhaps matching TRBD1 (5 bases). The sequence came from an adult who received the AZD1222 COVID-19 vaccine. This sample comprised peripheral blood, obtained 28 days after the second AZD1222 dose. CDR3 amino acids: CASSPPGDHTEAFF. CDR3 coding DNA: TGCGCCAGCTCCCCCCCGGGGGACCACACTGAAGCTTTCTTT.